The rows below give T cell receptor beta chains drawn from one sample of a study of radiotherapy plus CTLA-4 blockade in lung cancer. Sequencing used immunoSEQ multiplex PCR; TCRdb keeps in-frame clones, though not all of them. The sample consists of tens of thousands of clones, around 86% of them appearing once. The sample in question was peripheral blood, obtained from a patient treated with radiotherapy plus ipilimumab. The receptors stem from a human donor with non-small cell lung cancer that progressed on radiotherapy plus ipilimumab. CDR3s include the opening cysteine and the closing phenylalanine or tryptophan. The order of the fields is J gene, V gene, clone size, D gene, CDR3 DNA, CDR3 protein. A D gene is named only where the DNA matches it firmly. Size is stated for part of the rows, as once, few or many counts, or as a class when the clone is expanded.

TRBJ2-6 TRBV6-1 . . TGTGCCAGCAGTGATTTCTTATCGAGCTCTGGGGCCAACGTCCTGACTTTC CASSDFLSSSGANVLTF
TRBJ1-2 TRBV2 . . TGTGCCACTTTCATCCAGTGGGGGCACTCGAGCCACACCTTC CATFIQWGHSSHTF
TRBJ2-2 TRBV9 . TRBD2 TGTGCCAGCAGCGTTAGCGGGAGGGGGACCGGGGAGCTGTTTTTT CASSVSGRGTGELFF
TRBJ2-7 TRBV28 . TRBD2 TGTGCCAGCAGTGTAAGCGGGGGGGACTACGAGCAGTACTTC CASSVSGGDYEQYF
TRBJ1-4 TRBV4-1 . TRBD1 TGCGCCAGCAGCCAATCGACAGGGGATAATGAAAAACTGTTTTTT CASSQSTGDNEKLFF
TRBJ2-1 TRBV5-5 once . TGTGCCAGCAGCTTGTCCCCGGGGTACAATGAGCAGTTCTTC CASSLSPGYNEQFF
TRBJ2-2 TRBV9 . . TGTGCCAGCAGCGTAGAGCAGACCCCTTACACCGGGGAGCTGTTTTTT CASSVEQTPYTGELFF
TRBJ2-3 TRBV5-1 . TRBD2 TGCGCCAGCAGCAACGCTGGGGGACTAGCGGGAGTAACGCAGTATTTT CASSNAGGLAGVTQYF
TRBJ2-1 TRBV2 . TRBD2 TGTGCCAGCAGAGCAGCGGGAGGGGGCTACAATGAGCAGTTCTTC CASRAAGGGYNEQFF
TRBJ1-3 TRBV10-3 . TRBD1 TGTGCCACCACGGGGACAGTTGGAAACACCATATATTTT CATTGTVGNTIYF
TRBJ1-5 TRBV28 once TRBD1 TGTGCCAGCAGGACAGGGGTTGGTCAGCCCCAGCATTTT CASRTGVGQPQHF
TRBJ2-2 TRBV7-2 . TRBD2 TGTGCCAGCAGCCCCGGGACTAGCGGGAGGGCCACCGGGGAGCTGTTTTTT CASSPGTSGRATGELFF
TRBJ2-5 TRBV30 . . TGTGCCTGGAGTGAGGTTGCGGTCGTGGAGACCCAGTACTTC CAWSEVAVVETQYF
TRBJ2-3 TRBV13 . . TGTGCCAGCAGCCGGGGAGATACGCAGTATTTT CASSRGDTQYF
TRBJ2-7 TRBV23-1 . TRBD2 TGCGCCAGCATCCGACTAGCGGGAGCGGTCGAGCAGTACTTC CASIRLAGAVEQYF
TRBJ1-5 TRBV6-1 . . TGTGCCAGCAGCTCAGACAGTGGTGGCAACCAGCCCCAGCATTTT CASSSDSGGNQPQHF
TRBJ1-5 TRBV6-5 once TRBD1 TGTGCCAGTGGACAGGGGGCACCTCAGCCCCAGCATTTT CASGQGAPQPQHF
TRBJ2-7 TRBV28 . . TGTGCCAGCAGTTTGGGGTTCGCAGGGGGGTACGAGCAGTACTTC CASSLGFAGGYEQYF
TRBJ2-7 TRBV5-1 . . TGCGCCAGCAGCCTAGGGGGAGTGGGATACGAGCAGTACTTC CASSLGGVGYEQYF
TRBJ2-1 TRBV5-1 . TRBD2 TGCGCCAGCAGCTTGGTCTTAGCGGGAGGGGGTGAGCAGTTCTTC CASSLVLAGGGEQFF
TRBJ2-1 TRBV18 . TRBD1 TGTGCCAGCTCGGATCGGGACAGGGTTGAGCAGTTCTTC CASSDRDRVEQFF
TRBJ2-7 TRBV11-2 . . TGTGCCAGCAGCTTTTATTCCGGGGGCATCTACGAGCAGTACTTC CASSFYSGGIYEQYF
TRBJ2-2 TRBV5-4 . TRBD2 TGTGCCAGCAGCCTTGGGACTAGCGGATACACCGGGGAGCTGTTTTTT CASSLGTSGYTGELFF
TRBJ2-6 TRBV5-1 . TRBD1 TGCGCCAGCAGCTCCCGGACAGGGGGTAGGGTCGGGGCCAACGTCCTGACTTTC CASSSRTGGRVGANVLTF
TRBJ1-1 TRBV5-4 . . TGTGCCAGCAGCTTGGTTTCGGGGGGGTGGACTGAAGCTTTCTTT CASSLVSGGWTEAFF
TRBJ1-3 TRBV4-1 . . TGCGCCAGCAGCCAAGGTCCCCTCTCTGGAAACACCATATATTTT CASSQGPLSGNTIYF
TRBJ2-3 TRBV28 few . TGTGCCAGCAGCCCCATCCGGCGGGGACGGGTTCAAGATACGCAGTATTTT CASSPIRRGRVQDTQYF